Below, one T cell receptor beta chain is given with its context. This record belongs to a study of blood T cell repertoires in COVID-19. About the research overall: Samples representing acute and convalescent COVID-19 were sourced from the United States, Italy and Spain. In each case, the material was cDNA or gDNA derived from T cells, B-cell-depleted T cells, or PBMCs.

The V gene's germline CDR1 is LGHDT and CDR2 YNNKEL (reference sequence). The length of the CDR3 is 13 residues. J lost 8 bases, V lost 1 base, and 4 bases had no gene match. Assay: immunoSEQ multiplex PCR; the TCRdb copy retains only in-frame clones and omits some. The table records about 250,000 clones, roughly 80% of them present only once. This clonotype was sampled from a woman aged 80 or over with acute or convalescent COVID-19. This chain joins TRBV3-1 (or the pseudogene TRBV3-2) and TRBJ1-2; 7 bases agree with TRBD1. Specimen: peripheral blood. The CDR3 spells CASSQVGTEGYTF. The CDR3 DNA is TGTGCCAGCAGCCAAGTAGGGACAGAAGGCTACACCTTC.